The 10 T cell receptor beta chains given below trace back to one sample, sequenced in a study of T cells in Graves' hyperthyroidism and ophthalmopathy (dated by TCRdb to between 2018 and 2020). Libraries came from multiplex PCR. TCRdb lists the instrument as Illumina HiSeq 2000. The TCR beta CDR3 regions were amplified from RNA transcripts. For the first round of RT-PCR on the TCR CDR3, the HTBI primer set was used together with the Qiagen OneStep RT-PCR kit. The public reads were quality trimmed at Q25 with fastp and then assembled into clones with MiXCR by TCRdb, keeping productive beta chains. One record per CDR3 amino acid sequence lists the most common genes and DNA. This sample lists a few hundred thousand distinct CDR3 sequences; approximately 15% were detected once. The ten largest make up around 17% of the sample. The sequenced material came from blood. The source of these receptors is a woman between 18 and 29 years old with Graves' hyperthyroidism.

This clonotype turned up a few times. The V gene is TRBV7-2, the J gene TRBJ2-1, with a tentative D call TRBD1 (5 bases). This CDR3 spans 14 amino acids. V lost 5 bases to trimming and J lost 3 bases, with 11 bases between them. CDR1 is SGHTA and CDR2 is FQGNSA in the germline V gene. The CDR3 DNA is TGTGCCAGCAGCCGAGACAGAGACTACAATGAGCAGTTCTTC. Its translation: CASSRDRDYNEQFF.

The sample holds many counts of this clonotype. The V gene is TRBV3-1, the J gene TRBJ2-3; possibly TRBD1 for D (6 bases). Trimming removed 0 bases from V and 0 bases from J, with 19 bases in between. The germline V gene encodes CDR1 LGHDT and CDR2 YNNKEL (reference sequence). The CDR3 spans 19 residues. CDR3 sequence: CASSQDGGVRQASTDTQYF. The CDR3 DNA reads as TGTGCCAGCAGCCAAGATGGTGGGGTAAGACAGGCTAGCACAGATACGCAGTATTTT.

The sample holds a few counts of this clonotype. The chain has TRBV3-1 and TRBJ2-7, with a possible D match to TRBD2 (6 bases). The CDR3 consists of 15 residues. V lost 6 bases to trimming and J lost 7 bases, with 22 bases between them. Germline CDR1 LGHDT, CDR2 YNNKEL (reference sequence). In DNA, the CDR3 is TGTGCCAGCAGTCATAGCGGAAACAACCAATTGGAGCAGTACGTC. Protein sequence: CASSHSGNNQLEQYV.

This chain joins TRBV4-1 and TRBJ2-7, with D perhaps matching TRBD1 or TRBD2 (5 bases each). The length of the CDR3 is 15 residues. Germline V gene data show CDR1 as MGHRA and CDR2 as YSYEKL. The V end was cut by 4 bases, the J end by 9 bases, with 22 bases between. For the CDR3, the DNA is TGCGCCAGCAGCCTCGCGCACGGGACGCTAAACGGGCAGTACTTC. This translates into CASSLAHGTLNGQYF.

This clonotype was detected many times. The chain carries TRBV7-2 and TRBJ2-1; no clear D. Germline V gene data show CDR1 as SGHTA and CDR2 as FQGNSA. Deletions cut 5 bases from V and 9 bases from J, with 14 bases between. The CDR3 contains 13 residues. The CDR3 bases are TGTGCCAGCAGCCCCCGGAACCAGGCTGAGCAGTTCTTC. As protein: CASSPRNQAEQFF.

This clonotype was seen a handful of times. The chain combines TRBV30 with TRBJ2-5, with no clear D. The length of the CDR3 is 16 residues. Germline V gene sequence: CDR1 GTSNPN, CDR2 SVGIG (reference sequence). V was pared by 1 base and J by 4 bases, with 19 bases between. CDR3 sequence (DNA): TGTGCCTGGAGTGCCTCCCAACCCCTAGGTGGAGAGACCCAGTACTTC. This codes for CAWSASQPLGGETQYF.

At least ten counts were recorded for this clonotype. The chain uses TRBV7-3 and TRBJ2-2; TRBD2 matches at 8 bases. Trimming cost V 4 bases and J 7 bases; bases outside gene matches: 5. The CDR3 is made up of 14 amino acids. CDR1 and CDR2 from the germline V gene are SGHTA and FQGTGA. CDR3 amino acids: CASSSSGSGGELFF. CDR3 nucleotide sequence: TGTGCCAGCAGCTCCAGCGGGAGCGGCGGGGAGCTGTTTTTT.

The table lists this clonotype with many counts. In DNA form, the CDR3 reads TGTGCCAGCAGTGCAATAGGGGTGCTGTACGAGCAGTACTTC. Protein: CASSAIGVLYEQYF. V gene TRBV2 combines with J gene TRBJ2-7; D is possibly TRBD1 (5 bases). The CDR3 is 14 amino acids. V gave up 4 bases and J gave up 4 bases, with 14 bases separating them. Germline assignment: CDR1 SNHLY and CDR2 FYNNEI.

The gene calls are TRBV6-1 and TRBJ1-2; 9 positions agree with TRBD1. J lost 6 bases, V lost 4 bases, and 9 bases had no gene match. This CDR3 is built from 15 residues. Germline assignment: CDR1 MNHNS and CDR2 SASEGT. CDR3 coding DNA: TGTGCCAGCAGTGCATCAGACAGGGGGTCTGATGGCTACACCTTC. It translates to CASSASDRGSDGYTF.

This clonotype was recorded a few times. The chain employs TRBV9 and TRBJ2-4, with D unclear. CDR1 and CDR2 (germline): SGDLS, YYNGEE. This CDR3 spans 14 amino acids. Between the trimmed V and J ends, which lost 3 bases and 0 bases, there was a span of 7 bases. CDR3 nucleotide sequence: TGTGCCAGCAGCGCGTCTATAGCCAAAAACATTCAGTACTTC. This encodes CASSASIAKNIQYF.